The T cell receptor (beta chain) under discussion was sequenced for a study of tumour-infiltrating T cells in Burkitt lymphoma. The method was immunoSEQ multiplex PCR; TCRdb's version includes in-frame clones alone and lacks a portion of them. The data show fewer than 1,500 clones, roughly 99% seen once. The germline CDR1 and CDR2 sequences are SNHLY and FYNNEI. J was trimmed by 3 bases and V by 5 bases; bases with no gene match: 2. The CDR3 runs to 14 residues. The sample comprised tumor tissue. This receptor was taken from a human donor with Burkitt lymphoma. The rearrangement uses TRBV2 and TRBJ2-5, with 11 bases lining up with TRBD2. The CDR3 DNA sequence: TGTGCCAGCAGTCCGGGACTAGCGGAAGAGACCCAGTACTTC. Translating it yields CASSPGLAEETQYF. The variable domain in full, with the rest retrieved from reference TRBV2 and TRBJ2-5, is EPEVTQTPSHQVTQMGQEVILRCVPISNHLYFYWYRQILGQKVEFLVSFYNNEISEKSEIFDDQFSVERPDGSNFTLKIRSTKLEDSAMYFCASSPGLAEETQYFGPGTRLLVL.